The rows below give T cell receptor beta chains drawn from one sample of a study of blood T cell repertoires in COVID-19. The method was immunoSEQ multiplex PCR; TCRdb's version includes in-frame clones alone and lacks a portion of them. The data hold some 300,000 clones, with around 89% observed a single time. Sequencing input: PBMCs or T cells enriched from blood (not recorded which). The receptor set was obtained from a woman aged 18-29 years with acute COVID-19. Each CDR3 is given with its conserved first and last residue. D genes are given only for firm matches. For some rows the clone size is stated as once, few or many, or as a class when expanded; others skip it.

cdr3_aa,cdr3_nt,d_call,clone_size,j_call,v_call
CASSTRTGFSYEQYF,TGTGCCAGCAGCACCCGGACAGGGTTCTCCTACGAGCAGTACTTC,TRBD1,once,TRBJ2-7,TRBV7-6
CATQGQLDSPLHF,TGTGCCACCCAGGGACAGCTCGATTCACCCCTCCACTTT,TRBD1,.,TRBJ1-6,TRBV7-9
CASRRIDRGNEKLFF,TGTGCCAGTAGACGTATCGACAGGGGCAATGAAAAACTGTTTTTT,TRBD1,once,TRBJ1-4,TRBV19
CASSPDGQGSNQPQHF,TGTGCCAGTAGTCCCGACGGACAGGGAAGCAATCAGCCCCAGCATTTT,TRBD1,.,TRBJ1-5,TRBV19
CAFEPSGTGGFQFEQFF,TGTGCCTTCGAACCTTCCGGGACAGGGGGATTTCAGTTTGAGCAGTTCTTC,TRBD1,.,TRBJ2-1,TRBV30
CASSPSLGGREETQYF,TGCGCCAGCAGCCCCTCCCTGGGGGGGCGAGAAGAGACCCAGTACTTC,.,.,TRBJ2-5,TRBV5-1
CATSDPGQDEKLFF,TGTGCCACCAGTGACCCCGGACAGGATGAAAAACTGTTTTTT,TRBD1,.,TRBJ1-4,TRBV24-1
CASAGRASTDTQYF,TGTGCCAGCGCAGGCAGGGCTAGCACAGATACGCAGTATTTT,.,.,TRBJ2-3,TRBV2
CASSQDRGRDYEQYF,TGCGCCAGCAGCCAAGACCGCGGGAGGGACTACGAGCAGTACTTC,TRBD2,.,TRBJ2-7,TRBV4-1
CASSSNRGTEAFF,TGTGCCAGCAGTTCTAACAGGGGAACTGAAGCTTTCTTT,TRBD1,.,TRBJ1-1,TRBV12-3/TRBV12-4
CASSQDWVREFAGNTIYF,TGCGCCAGCAGCCAAGACTGGGTACGGGAATTTGCCGGAAACACCATATATTTT,.,few,TRBJ1-3,TRBV4-1
CATSDFLAGVNEQFF,TGTGCCACCAGTGATTTTTTGGCGGGAGTTAATGAGCAGTTCTTC,TRBD2,.,TRBJ2-1,TRBV24-1
CASRRAGGPGYEQYF,TGTGCCAGCAGAAGAGCGGGAGGGCCCGGATACGAGCAGTACTTC,TRBD2,.,TRBJ2-7,TRBV7-8
CASKQLEQTEAFF,TGTGCCAGCAAACAATTAGAACAGACTGAAGCTTTCTTT,.,.,TRBJ1-1,TRBV12-3/TRBV12-4
CASSQGEGDGKPQHF,TGTGCCAGCAGCCAGGGGGAGGGTGATGGGAAGCCCCAGCATTTT,.,.,TRBJ1-5,TRBV4-2
CASSLGQYTDTQYF,TGTGCCAGCAGCTTAGGGCAATACACAGATACGCAGTATTTT,.,.,TRBJ2-3,TRBV11-3
CASTEYRGAYEQYF,TGTGCCAGCACCGAATACCGGGGAGCCTACGAGCAGTACTTC,.,.,TRBJ2-7,TRBV2
CASSLPWQGPNTGELFF,TGTGCCAGCAGTTTACCCTGGCAGGGGCCGAACACCGGGGAGCTGTTTTTT,.,.,TRBJ2-2,TRBV28
CASSLQTGGTEAFF,TGCGCCAGCAGCCTACAGACAGGGGGCACTGAAGCTTTCTTT,TRBD1,.,TRBJ1-1,TRBV5-1
CASSSRNYGYTF,TGTGCCAGCAGCTCGCGGAACTATGGCTACACCTTC,.,.,TRBJ1-2,TRBV4-2
CASSSRQGGGGGELFF,TGTGCCAGCAGCTCCCGACAGGGGGGAGGTGGCGGGGAGCTGTTTTTT,TRBD1,.,TRBJ2-2,TRBV4-2
CASSEGRGSEKLFF,TGTGCCAGCAGTGAAGGAAGGGGGAGTGAAAAACTGTTTTTT,.,.,TRBJ1-4,TRBV2
CASSQIALSGDEQYF,TGTGCCAGCAGTCAGATAGCGCTGAGTGGGGACGAGCAGTACTTC,.,.,TRBJ2-7,TRBV28
CASSLAGGLKDEQFF,TGTGCCAGCAGCTTAGCGGGAGGGCTCAAAGATGAGCAGTTCTTC,TRBD2,.,TRBJ2-1,TRBV5-6
CASRPRGGNTGELFF,TGCGCCAGCAGGCCCCGCGGGGGGAACACCGGGGAGCTGTTTTTT,TRBD2,.,TRBJ2-2,TRBV5-1
CSVEDAGGRGEQYF,TGCAGCGTTGAAGATGCGGGAGGGCGAGGTGAGCAGTACTTC,TRBD2,.,TRBJ2-7,TRBV29-1
CASRGRDTQYF,TGCGCCAGCAGGGGGAGGGATACGCAGTATTTT,.,.,TRBJ2-3,TRBV5-1
CASSLGVLRGTQETQYF,TGTGCCAGCAGCTTAGGCGTTTTGAGGGGGACCCAAGAGACCCAGTACTTC,.,once,TRBJ2-5,TRBV7-9
CATHREVADTQYF,TGTGCCACCCACAGGGAAGTGGCAGATACGCAGTATTTT,.,.,TRBJ2-3,TRBV6-5
CAIRDTSGRAPPYEQYF,TGTGCCATCAGGGATACTAGCGGGAGGGCACCCCCCTACGAGCAGTACTTC,TRBD2,.,TRBJ2-7,TRBV10-3
CAGGLAVHEQYF,TGTGCCGGGGGGCTAGCGGTCCACGAGCAGTACTTC,.,.,TRBJ2-7,TRBV2
CASRGGAGISGYTF,TGTGCCAGCAGGGGCGGGGCAGGGATTAGCGGCTACACCTTC,.,once,TRBJ1-2,TRBV27
CASSLTGPSFYGYTF,TGTGCCAGCAGCTTAACAGGGCCCTCTTTCTATGGCTACACCTTC,.,.,TRBJ1-2,TRBV13
CASRREGSSSGNTIYF,TGTGCCAGCAGGAGGGAGGGTTCCAGCTCTGGAAACACCATATATTTT,.,.,TRBJ1-3,TRBV2
CSAITGDTQYF,TGCAGTGCGATTACAGGCGATACGCAGTATTTT,.,.,TRBJ2-3,TRBV20-1
CASSPGGARNEQYF,TGTGCCAGCTCACCAGGGGGGGCGCGGAACGAGCAGTACTTC,.,.,TRBJ2-7,TRBV18
CASSFSGGAAVRGYTF,TGTGCCAGCAGCTTTTCGGGGGGGGCCGCAGTGAGGGGCTACACCTTC,.,.,TRBJ1-2,TRBV28
CASSLGSGGFGNTIYF,TGTGCCAGCAGCTTAGGGTCGGGGGGTTTTGGAAACACCATATATTTT,.,once,TRBJ1-3,TRBV7-6
CASSSTGLNYGYTF,TGTGCCAGCAGTTCGACAGGGCTAAACTATGGCTACACCTTC,TRBD1,.,TRBJ1-2,TRBV27
CASSPQFSGTRAYEQYF,TGTGCCAGCAGCCCACAATTCTCCGGGACTAGGGCATACGAGCAGTACTTC,TRBD2,.,TRBJ2-7,TRBV7-8
CASSTRQGSNYGYTF,TGTGCCAGCAGCACTCGACAGGGGAGCAACTATGGCTACACCTTC,TRBD1,many,TRBJ1-2,TRBV11-3
CASSTDRINEKLFF,TGTGCCAGCAGTACGGACAGGATTAATGAAAAACTGTTTTTT,TRBD1,.,TRBJ1-4,TRBV6-5
CASSSGSYTDTQYF,TGTGCCAGCAGCTCCGGGTCCTACACAGATACGCAGTATTTT,.,.,TRBJ2-3,TRBV5-5
CASRPGQGVPGELFF,TGTGCCAGTAGACCGGGACAGGGGGTGCCCGGGGAGCTGTTTTTT,TRBD1,.,TRBJ2-2,TRBV19
CASSYQWWGESSYEQYF,TGTGCCAGCAGCTACCAGTGGTGGGGGGAAAGCTCCTACGAGCAGTACTTC,.,.,TRBJ2-7,TRBV5-5
CASSIGPGTSEETQYF,TGTGCCAGTAGTATAGGTCCCGGGACTAGCGAAGAGACCCAGTACTTC,TRBD2,.,TRBJ2-5,TRBV19
CASSIGLLSGNTIYF,TGCGCCAGCAGCATCGGACTGCTCTCTGGAAACACCATATATTTT,.,.,TRBJ1-3,TRBV5-1
CASSLERFRVNTEAFF,TGCGCCAGCAGCTTGGAACGGTTCCGGGTTAACACTGAAGCTTTCTTT,.,.,TRBJ1-1,TRBV5-1
CASSLTGTGVSNEQFF,TGTGCCAGCAGCTTGACCGGGACAGGGGTTTCCAATGAGCAGTTCTTC,TRBD1,.,TRBJ2-1,TRBV7-9
CAWSVLSSGNTIYF,TGTGCCTGGAGTGTCTTGTCTTCTGGAAACACCATATATTTT,.,.,TRBJ1-3,TRBV30
CASSPRQEADTIYF,TGTGCCAGCAGCCCTAGACAGGAGGCGGACACCATATATTTT,.,.,TRBJ1-3,TRBV14
CASSLEVERPYEQYF,TGTGCCAGCAGCTTAGAGGTGGAGCGCCCTTACGAGCAGTACTTC,.,.,TRBJ2-7,TRBV11-2
CASSSQGVTGELFF,TGTGCCAGCAGCTCTCAGGGGGTGACCGGGGAGCTGTTTTTT,TRBD1,.,TRBJ2-2,TRBV5-5
CASSEDRRTNNEKLFF,TGCGCCAGCAGCGAGGACAGGCGGACCAATAATGAAAAACTGTTTTTT,TRBD1,.,TRBJ1-4,TRBV5-1
CASAISGNTIYF,TGTGCCAGCGCGATCTCTGGAAACACCATATATTTT,.,.,TRBJ1-3,TRBV28
CASPIESPGQLYNEQFF,TGCGCCAGCCCTATCGAGTCCCCAGGACAGCTATACAATGAGCAGTTCTTC,.,.,TRBJ2-1,TRBV10-2
CASSLNRAGAGELFF,TGTGCCAGCAGCCTTAACAGGGCCGGAGCCGGGGAGCTGTTTTTT,.,.,TRBJ2-2,TRBV3-1/TRBV3-2
CASSLSAYEQYF,TGTGCCAGCAGCTTATCGGCCTACGAGCAGTACTTC,.,.,TRBJ2-7,TRBV7-9